One sample yielded the 7 T cell receptor beta chains listed below, sequenced in a study of blood T cell repertoires in COVID-19. Generated by immunoSEQ multiplex PCR, the TCRdb table keeps only in-frame clones and is missing some. The table shows around 480,000 clones, with 70% to 90% occurring only once. The sequenced material came from peripheral blood. These receptors originate from a woman aged 45 to 65 with COVID-19, enrolled during active disease.

A note on this clone: Other nucleotide sequences in the sample specify the same CDR3. The chain joins TRBV15 to TRBJ1-5, with unresolved D. Per the germline V gene, CDR1 is LNHNV and CDR2 is YYDKDF (reference sequence). The CDR3 covers 15 residues. Trimming removed 0 bases from V and 0 bases from J, with 6 bases in between. DNA of the CDR3: TGTGCCACCAGCAGAGATCGAGGTAGCAATCAGCCCCAGCATTTT. Translation: CATSRDRGSNQPQHF.

This clone was counted a single time. The sample carries other DNA sequences with the same CDR3. The chain combines TRBV5-1 with TRBJ2-5, with D maybe TRBD1 (5 bases). The CDR3 loop spans 13 amino acids. The V end was cut by 2 bases, the J end by 0 bases, with 5 bases between. Germline V gene sequence: CDR1 SGHRS, CDR2 YFSETQ. The CDR3 sequence is CASSLQDQETQYF. CDR3 nucleotides: TGCGCCAGCAGCTTACAGGACCAAGAGACCCAGTACTTC. Supplemented by reference TRBV5-1 and TRBJ2-5, the full variable domain reads KAGVTQTPRYLIKTRGQQVTLSCSPISGHRSVSWYQQTPGQGLQFLFEYFSETQRNKGNFPGRFSGRQFSNSRSEMNVSTLELGDSALYLCASSLQDQETQYFGPGTRLLVL.

The chain combines TRBV6-5 with TRBJ1-5, with 9 bases aligning to TRBD1. This CDR3 is built from 15 residues. Unmatched junction bases numbered 10, after V lost 8 bases and J lost 5 bases. Germline CDR1 MNHEY, CDR2 SVGAGI. CDR3 in DNA: TGTGCCAGCGGACGGACAGGGGATCGGTATCAGCCCCAGCATTTT. Its translation: CASGRTGDRYQPQHF.

The chain combines TRBV7-2 with TRBJ2-3; D gene unclear. The CDR3 is made up of 13 amino acids. V lost 2 bases and J 6 bases, leaving 9 bases between the germline ends. Germline-derived CDR1 and CDR2 are SGHTA and FQGNSA. The CDR3 sequence: CASSLLRFDTQYF. The DNA of the CDR3 is TGTGCCAGCAGCTTACTTCGGTTCGATACGCAGTATTTT.

This chain links TRBV2 with TRBJ1-1; tentative D call: TRBD1 (6 bases). The CDR3 length is 15 residues. Trimming took 4 bases from V and 1 from J, leaving 13 bases between them. Germline V gene data show CDR1 as SNHLY and CDR2 as FYNNEI. CDR3 DNA sequence: TGTGCCAGCAGTGGGGGGCGGCAGCGGAACACTGAAGCTTTCTTT. Translated: CASSGGRQRNTEAFF.

The chain employs TRBV24-1 and TRBJ2-1, with 9 bases that match TRBD1. J was trimmed by 7 bases and V by 4 bases; bases with no gene match: 7. Germline values: CDR1 KGHDR, CDR2 SFDVKD. CDR3 length: 15 residues. The CDR3 DNA follows: TGTGCCACCAGTGAGTCCGGGACAGGGTTAAATGAGCAGTTCTTC. This encodes CATSESGTGLNEQFF.

The chain employs TRBV28 and TRBJ1-4, with a weak D call TRBD1 (5 bases). The germline CDR1 and CDR2 sequences are MDHEN and SYDVKM. The CDR3 runs 14 residues. V lost 8 bases to trimming and J lost 4 bases, with 14 bases between them. Here the CDR3 DNA reads TGTGCCAGCCTGCCCAGGGAAGATAATGAAAAACTGTTTTTT. This codes for CASLPREDNEKLFF.